One T cell receptor (beta chain) is described in this entry. What it binds is not known. The data were taken from a study of T cell repertoires in cytomegalovirus infection. Study details: Both CMV infection and a matching HLA type were indicated by public TCR beta signatures. General study results and limits: HLA-C-restricted CMV-specific TCR beta clonotypes prevailed in the ex vivo response. Identification of carriers of CMV plus the relevant HLA was performed using cumulative public TCR beta family frequency.

TCRdb reprocessed the reads via MiXCR and lists one record per CDR3 protein. This table holds about 240,000 distinct CDR3 sequences, 12% found once. This CDR3 has 13 residues. Germline CDR1 is SQVTM and CDR2 is ANQGSEA. The chain couples TRBV29-1 to TRBJ2-5; 11 nucleotides line up with TRBD2. The source of this sequence is a human donor in good health (CMV status not recorded). Some clones in this sample may be carry-over from other donors' samples. Sequencing used PBMCs. The CDR3 reads CSCGTSGEETQYF. DNA for the CDR3: TGCAGTTGCGGGACTAGCGGAGAAGAGACCCAGTACTTC.